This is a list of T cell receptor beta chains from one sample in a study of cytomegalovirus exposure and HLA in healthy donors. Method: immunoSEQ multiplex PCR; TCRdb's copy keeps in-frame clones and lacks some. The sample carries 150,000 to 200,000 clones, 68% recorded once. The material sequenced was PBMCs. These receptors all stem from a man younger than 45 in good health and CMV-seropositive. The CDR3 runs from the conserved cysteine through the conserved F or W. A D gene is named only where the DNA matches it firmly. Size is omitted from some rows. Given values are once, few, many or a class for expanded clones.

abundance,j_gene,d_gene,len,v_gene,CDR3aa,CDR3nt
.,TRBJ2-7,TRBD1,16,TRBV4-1,CASSQDWTGITYEQYF,TGCGCCAGCAGCCAAGATTGGACAGGGATCACCTACGAGCAGTACTTC
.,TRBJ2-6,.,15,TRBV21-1,CASMEGLSGANVLTF,TGTGCCAGCATGGAGGGTTTGTCTGGGGCCAACGTCCTGACTTTC
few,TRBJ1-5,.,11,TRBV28,CASSHSQPQHF,TGTGCCAGCAGTCACAGTCAGCCCCAGCATTTT
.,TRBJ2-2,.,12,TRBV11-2,CASSPLARWLFF,TGTGCCAGCAGCCCCCTGGCGAGGTGGCTGTTTTTT
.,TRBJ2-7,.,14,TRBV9,CASSGLGEGYEQYF,TGTGCCAGCAGCGGCCTTGGCGAGGGCTACGAGCAGTACTTC
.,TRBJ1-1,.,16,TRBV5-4,CASSQPMGVMNTEAFF,TGTGCCAGCAGCCAGCCCATGGGAGTCATGAACACTGAAGCTTTCTTT
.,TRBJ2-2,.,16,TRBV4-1,CASSQDLVGTGGELFF,TGCGCCAGCAGCCAAGATTTAGTAGGAACAGGCGGGGAGCTGTTTTTT
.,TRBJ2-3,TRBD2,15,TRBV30,CAWIPLAGAKDTQYF,TGTGCCTGGATCCCTCTAGCGGGGGCGAAGGATACGCAGTATTTT
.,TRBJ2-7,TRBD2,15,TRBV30,CAWSWASGSGDEQYF,TGTGCCTGGAGTTGGGCTAGCGGGAGTGGTGACGAGCAGTACTTC
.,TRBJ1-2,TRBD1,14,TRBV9,CASSPQAGGDGYTF,TGTGCCAGCAGCCCACAAGCAGGGGGCGATGGCTACACCTTC
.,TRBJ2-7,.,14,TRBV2,CASEGSDKSYEQYF,TGTGCCAGCGAGGGATCCGACAAAAGCTACGAGCAGTACTTC
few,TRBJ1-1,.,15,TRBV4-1,CASSQGLGSITEAFF,TGCGCCAGCAGCCAAGGTCTAGGATCGATCACTGAAGCTTTCTTT
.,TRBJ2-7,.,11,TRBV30,CAWSEPAEQYF,TGTGCCTGGAGTGAACCCGCCGAGCAGTACTTC
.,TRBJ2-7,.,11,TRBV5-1,CASSLETLQYF,TGCGCCAGCAGCTTGGAAACACTACAGTACTTC
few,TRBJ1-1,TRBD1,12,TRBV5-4,CASEKDRAEAFF,TGTGCCAGCGAGAAAGACAGGGCTGAAGCTTTCTTT
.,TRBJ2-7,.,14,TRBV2,CASDKKTGPYEQYF,TGTGCCAGCGATAAGAAGACAGGACCCTACGAGCAGTACTTC
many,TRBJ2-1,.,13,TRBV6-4,CASSERAYNEQFF,TGTGCCAGCAGTGAGCGGGCCTACAATGAGCAGTTCTTC
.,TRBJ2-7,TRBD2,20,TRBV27,CASSQQEGLAGMIRPYEQYF,TGTGCCAGCAGTCAACAGGAAGGACTAGCGGGGATGATTCGACCTTACGAGCAGTACTTC
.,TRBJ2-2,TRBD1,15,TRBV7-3,CASSQDRGGTGELFF,TGTGCCAGCAGCCAGGACAGGGGGGGCACCGGGGAGCTGTTTTTT
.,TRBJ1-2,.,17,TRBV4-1,CASSQDPGQPSGYGYTF,TGCGCCAGCAGCCAAGATCCGGGCCAACCCTCAGGGTATGGCTACACCTTC
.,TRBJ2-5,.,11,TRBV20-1,CSASTFETQYF,TGCAGTGCTAGCACATTCGAGACCCAGTACTTC
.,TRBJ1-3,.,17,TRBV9,CASSGRPGGARGNTIYF,TGTGCCAGCAGCGGAAGACCCGGGGGAGCACGAGGAAACACCATATATTTT
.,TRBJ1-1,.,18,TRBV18,CASSPSGRQGGSNTEAFF,TGTGCCAGCTCACCATCGGGTCGGCAGGGAGGTTCGAACACTGAAGCTTTCTTT
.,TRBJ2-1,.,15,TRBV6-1,CASSERSAGSNEQFF,TGTGCCAGCAGTGAAAGAAGCGCGGGTAGCAATGAGCAGTTCTTC
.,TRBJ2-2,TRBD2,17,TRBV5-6,CASSLGGGRAGAGELFF,TGTGCCAGCAGCTTGGGAGGCGGGAGGGCCGGCGCCGGGGAGCTGTTTTTT
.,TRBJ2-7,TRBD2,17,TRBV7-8,CASSRPYFSGISYEQYF,TGTGCCAGCAGCCGCCCCTATTTTAGCGGGATATCCTACGAGCAGTACTTC
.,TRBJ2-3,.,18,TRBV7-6,CASSLALAAGRSTDTQYF,TGTGCCAGCAGCTTAGCTTTAGCGGCGGGGCGGTCCACAGATACGCAGTATTTT
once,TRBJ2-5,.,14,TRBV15,CATSRATGPETQYF,TGTGCCACCAGCAGAGCCACAGGGCCAGAGACCCAGTACTTC
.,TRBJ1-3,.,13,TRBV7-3,CARKGGDLSTIYF,TGTGCCAGAAAGGGGGGGGATTTGAGTACCATATATTTT
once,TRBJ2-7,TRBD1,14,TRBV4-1,CASRRDREWDEQYF,TGCGCCAGCAGAAGGGACAGGGAGTGGGACGAGCAGTACTTC
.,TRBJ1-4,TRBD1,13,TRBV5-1,CASTWDRGDKLFF,TGCGCCAGCACCTGGGACAGGGGGGATAAACTGTTTTTT
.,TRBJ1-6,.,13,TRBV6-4,CASSEQANSPLHF,TGTGCCAGCAGTGAGCAGGCTAATTCACCCCTCCACTTT
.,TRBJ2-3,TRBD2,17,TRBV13,CASSIGAGGPSTDTQYF,TGTGCCAGCAGCATAGGAGCGGGAGGACCGAGCACAGATACGCAGTATTTT
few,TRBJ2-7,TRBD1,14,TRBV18,CASSPGQGTYEQYF,TGTGCCAGCTCACCGGGACAGGGAACCTACGAGCAGTACTTC
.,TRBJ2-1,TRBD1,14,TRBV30,CAWSSGTGGNEQFF,TGTGCCTGGAGTTCCGGGACAGGGGGCAATGAGCAGTTCTTC
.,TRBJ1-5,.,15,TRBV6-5,CASTPEWSGAQPQHF,TGTGCCAGCACCCCCGAATGGTCCGGTGCTCAGCCCCAGCATTTT
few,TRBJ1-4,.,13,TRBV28,CASSSQVRGKLFF,TGTGCCAGCAGTTCTCAAGTCCGGGGAAAACTGTTTTTT